The source of this TCR beta chain is a study of human T cells and chemical hapten exposure. Overall study context: The use of 2% DPC on 2 cm by 2 cm of upper inner arm skin constituted sensitization.

TCRdb reprocessed the RACE reads with MiXCR, giving one entry per CDR3 protein. The data hold some 70,000 distinct CDR3 sequences, with 25% to 40% observed a single time. Time point: patch test 1, 2 weeks after DPC sensitization. Described treatment: therapeutic diphenylcyclopropenone sensitization with weekly scalp DPC. Blood sampling preceded each patch test application. Total RNA extraction was carried out from unfractionated whole blood. This TCR came from a man aged 40-49 years with alopecia areata. Some clones in this sample may be carry-over from other donors' samples. The input for sequencing was whole blood, taken in connection with sensitization to the hapten diphenylcyclopropenone (DPC).

The CDR3 loop reads CSVEVYGTGEEQYF. In DNA form, the CDR3 reads TGCAGCGTTGAAGTATACGGGACAGGGGAAGAGCAGTACTTC. The chain links TRBV29-1 to TRBJ2-7; TRBD1 matches at 10 bases. The junction had 7 bases not matched to a gene; V was cut back by 1 base and J by 7 bases. The germline CDR1 and CDR2 sequences are SQVTM and ANQGSEA. This CDR3 comprises 14 residues.